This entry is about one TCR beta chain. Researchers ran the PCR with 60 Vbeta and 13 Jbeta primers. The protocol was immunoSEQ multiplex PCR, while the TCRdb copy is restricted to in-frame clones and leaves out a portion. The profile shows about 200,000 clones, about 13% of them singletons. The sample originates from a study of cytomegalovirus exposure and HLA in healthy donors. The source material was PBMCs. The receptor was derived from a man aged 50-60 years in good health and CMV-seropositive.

Here the CDR3 DNA reads TGTGCCAGCAGCTTTGGACACCGAGATGAAAAACTGTTTTTT. It translates to CASSFGHRDEKLFF. The chain has TRBV9 and TRBJ1-4; D possibly corresponds to TRBD1 (5 bases). Trimming took 4 bases from V and 6 from J, leaving 13 bases between them. The CDR3 covers 14 residues. Looked up from germline, CDR1 is SGDLS and CDR2 is YYNGEE.